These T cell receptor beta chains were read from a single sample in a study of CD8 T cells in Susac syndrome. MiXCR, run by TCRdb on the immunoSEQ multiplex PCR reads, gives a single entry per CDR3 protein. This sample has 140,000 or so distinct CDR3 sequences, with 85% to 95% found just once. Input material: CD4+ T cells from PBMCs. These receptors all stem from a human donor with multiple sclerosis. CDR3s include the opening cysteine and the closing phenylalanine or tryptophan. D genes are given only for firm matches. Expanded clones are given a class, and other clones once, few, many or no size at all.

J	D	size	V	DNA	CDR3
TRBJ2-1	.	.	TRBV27	TGTGCCAGCAGTATCCGGGACATCAGCTACAATGAGCAGTTCTTC	CASSIRDISYNEQFF
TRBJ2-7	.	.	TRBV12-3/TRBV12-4	TGTGCCAGCAGTGCGGAACAGGGGAGGGGCTCCTACGAGCAGTACTTC	CASSAEQGRGSYEQYF
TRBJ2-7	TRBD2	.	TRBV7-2	TGTGCCAGCAGCTTAGTGGCCAGCGGGAGTACCTACGAGCAGTACTTC	CASSLVASGSTYEQYF
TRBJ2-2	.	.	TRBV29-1	TGCAGCGCCCGAAAGCTAGCAGGGCTGAACACCGGGGAGCTGTTTTTT	CSARKLAGLNTGELFF
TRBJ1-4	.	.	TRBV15	TGTGCCACCAGCAGGGCCGGGACCTCTAATGAAAAACTGTTTTTT	CATSRAGTSNEKLFF
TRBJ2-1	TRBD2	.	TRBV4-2	TGTGCCAGCAGCCAAGAATCGGGACTAGTTATCTATGAGCAGTTCTTC	CASSQESGLVIYEQFF
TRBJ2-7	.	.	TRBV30	TGTGCCTGGAGTGGTAGGCGCTACGAGCAGTACTTC	CAWSGRRYEQYF
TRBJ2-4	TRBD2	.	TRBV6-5	TGTGCCAGCAGTTACGGGCAGGGAGGGTACATTCAGTACTTC	CASSYGQGGYIQYF
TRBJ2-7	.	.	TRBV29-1	TGCAGCGGCCTAGTAGGCAGGTCGCCCTACGAGCAGTACTTC	CSGLVGRSPYEQYF
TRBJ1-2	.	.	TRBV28	TGTGCCAGCACCGCTACCCTGACAGGATCAGGCTATGGCTACACCTTC	CASTATLTGSGYGYTF
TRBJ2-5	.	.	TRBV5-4	TGTGCCAGCAGCCCCGAAAGGATAGAGACCCAGTACTTC	CASSPERIETQYF
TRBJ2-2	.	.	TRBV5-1	TGCGCCAGCAGCTTGTCGCTGGACGGGGAGCTGTTTTTT	CASSLSLDGELFF
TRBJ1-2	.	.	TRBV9	TGTGCCAGCAGCGACAGGGAGCCCAACAGAGATGGCTACACCTTC	CASSDREPNRDGYTF
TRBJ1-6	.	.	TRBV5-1	TGCGCCAGCAGCTTGGGGGCCTTTTCACCCCTCCACTTT	CASSLGAFSPLHF
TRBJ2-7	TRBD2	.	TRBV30	TGTGCCTCCATACCAGCGGGGGGGCGATACGAGCAGTACTTC	CASIPAGGRYEQYF
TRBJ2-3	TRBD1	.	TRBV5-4	TGTGCCAGCAGCTTGGGGGACAGGGGCCCCACAGATACGCAGTATTTT	CASSLGDRGPTDTQYF
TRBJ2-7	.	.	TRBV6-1	TGTGCCAGCAGTCTAGGTGGGGCGGTCTACGAGCAGTACTTC	CASSLGGAVYEQYF
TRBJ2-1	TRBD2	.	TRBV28	TGTGCCAGCAGCTCTCGAGGGAGGGCCGAGAGTGAGCAGTTCTTC	CASSSRGRAESEQFF
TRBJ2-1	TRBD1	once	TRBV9	TGTGCCAGCAGCTTATTACCCCGGGACAGGCCGATCTTC	CASSLLPRDRPIF
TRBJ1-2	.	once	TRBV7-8	TGTGCCAGCAGCCGGAATACAGGGACGTTCCGAGGCTACACCTTC	CASSRNTGTFRGYTF
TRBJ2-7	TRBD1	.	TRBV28	TGTGCCAGCAGAACCGGGACAGAGAACTACGAGCAGTACTTC	CASRTGTENYEQYF
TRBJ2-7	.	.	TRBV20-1	TGCAGTGCTGCGGGGCCTATGCCCCCCTACGAGCAGTACTTC	CSAAGPMPPYEQYF
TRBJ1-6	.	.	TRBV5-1	TGCGCCAGCAGCTCCGGGACGAATAATTCACCCCTCCACTTT	CASSSGTNNSPLHF
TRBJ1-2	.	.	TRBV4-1	TGCGCCAGCAGCCCCGAACAGGGAACGAACTATGGCTACACCTTC	CASSPEQGTNYGYTF
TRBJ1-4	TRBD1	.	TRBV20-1	TGCAGTGCTAGTGATTGGACAGGGAACGAAAAACTGTTTTTT	CSASDWTGNEKLFF
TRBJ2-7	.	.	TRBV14	TGTGCCAGCAGCCTAGTAGCCCGGGACGCCCGGCGGCAGTACTTC	CASSLVARDARRQYF
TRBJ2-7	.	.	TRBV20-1	TGCAGTGCTAATAGCGGTGGCAGCTCCTACGAGCAGTACTTC	CSANSGGSSYEQYF
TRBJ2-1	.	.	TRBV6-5	TGTGCCAGCAGTCGAGGCCGGAGCTCCTACAATGAGCAGTTCTTC	CASSRGRSSYNEQFF
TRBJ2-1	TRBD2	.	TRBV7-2	TGTGCCAGCAGCCCCTCGGCCGCGGGGGTCCATGAGCAGTTCTTC	CASSPSAAGVHEQFF
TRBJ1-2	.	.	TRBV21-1	TGTGCCAGCAGCTGTCGAACGGGGCCTAACTATGGCTACACCTTC	CASSCRTGPNYGYTF
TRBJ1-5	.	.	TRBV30	TGTGCCTGGAGCGGGACTCGAAATCAGCCCCAGCATTTT	CAWSGTRNQPQHF
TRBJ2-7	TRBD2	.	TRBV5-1	TGCGCCAGCAGCTTGGGACTAGCGGGAGCCTACGAGCAGTACTTC	CASSLGLAGAYEQYF
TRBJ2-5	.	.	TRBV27	TGTGCCAGCAGTTTATCGAGGGCCAGACTTCAAGAGACCCAGTACTTC	CASSLSRARLQETQYF
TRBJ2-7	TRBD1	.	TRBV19	TGTGCCAGTAGGCACGGACAGGGAAACGAGCAGTACTTC	CASRHGQGNEQYF
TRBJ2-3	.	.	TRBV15	TGTGCCACCAGCAAGGTAGATACGCAGTATTTT	CATSKVDTQYF
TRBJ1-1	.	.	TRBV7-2	TGTGCCAGCAGCTTAACTTCTGCAGGAGAAGCTTTCTTT	CASSLTSAGEAFF
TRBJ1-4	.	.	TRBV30	TGTGCCTGGAGTGTACAAACAGGACGTGAAAAACTGTTTTTT	CAWSVQTGREKLFF
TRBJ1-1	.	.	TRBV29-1	TGCAGCGTTGGGCACTCGAACACTGAAGCTTTCTTT	CSVGHSNTEAFF
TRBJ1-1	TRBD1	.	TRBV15	TGTGCCACCAGCAGACCCGACAGGGGGAACACTGAAGCTTTCTTT	CATSRPDRGNTEAFF
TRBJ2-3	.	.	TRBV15	TGTGCCACCAGCAGCGGGGTGGCGAGCACAGATACGCAGTATTTT	CATSSGVASTDTQYF
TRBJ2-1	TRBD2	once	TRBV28	TGTGCCAGTCAAACTAGCGGACTAAGCTCCTACAATGAGCAGTTCTTC	CASQTSGLSSYNEQFF
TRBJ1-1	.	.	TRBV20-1	TGCAGTGTGTCCACCTACACTGAAGCTTTCTTT	CSVSTYTEAFF